Below, one T cell receptor (beta chain) is given with its context. Its specificity is unknown. The PCR contained 60 Vbeta and 13 Jbeta primers. Libraries were prepared by immunoSEQ multiplex PCR; TCRdb keeps only in-frame clonotypes and omits some of them. This table lists 120,000 to 150,000 clones. The sample is drawn from a study of cytomegalovirus exposure and HLA in healthy donors. Study conclusions and caveats: In vitro work confirmed that a few CMV-associated chains recognize CMV antigens. It was reported that the classifier diagnosed cytomegalovirus status with high specificity and sensitivity in both the original and validation cohorts.

CDR1 is GTSNPN and CDR2 is SVGIG in the germline V gene (reference sequence). The CDR3 has 15 residues. V dropped 0 bases and J dropped 3; count of bases not matched to a gene: 7. The J gene is TRBJ1-2, the V gene TRBV30; 7 bases agree with TRBD1. The material sequenced was PBMCs. The sequence came from a woman aged 45-65 years in good health and CMV-seronegative. The chain's CDR3 is CAWSVLGRGDYGYTF. The CDR3 nucleotides are TGTGCCTGGAGTGTACTTGGCAGGGGGGACTATGGCTACACCTTC. The variable domain in full, completed from reference TRBV30 and TRBJ1-2, reads SQTIHQWPATLVQPVGSPLSLECTVEGTSNPNLYWYRQAAGRGLQLLFYSVGIGQISSEVPQNLSASRPQDRQFILSSKKLLLSDSGFYLCAWSVLGRGDYGYTFGSGTRLTVV.